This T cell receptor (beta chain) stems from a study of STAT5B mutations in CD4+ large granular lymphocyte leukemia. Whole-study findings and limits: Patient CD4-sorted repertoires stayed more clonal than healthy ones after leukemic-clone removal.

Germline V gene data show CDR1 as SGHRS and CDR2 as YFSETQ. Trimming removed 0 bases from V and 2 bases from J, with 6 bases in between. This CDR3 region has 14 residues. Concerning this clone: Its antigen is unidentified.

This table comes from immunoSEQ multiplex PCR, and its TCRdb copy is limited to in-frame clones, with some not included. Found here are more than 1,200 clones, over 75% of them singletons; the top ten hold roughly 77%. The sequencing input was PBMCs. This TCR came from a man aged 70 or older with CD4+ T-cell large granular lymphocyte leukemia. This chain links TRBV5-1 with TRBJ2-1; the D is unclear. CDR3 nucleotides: TGCGCCAGCAGCTTGGCGGACCCCTACAATGAGCAGTTCTTC. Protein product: CASSLADPYNEQFF.